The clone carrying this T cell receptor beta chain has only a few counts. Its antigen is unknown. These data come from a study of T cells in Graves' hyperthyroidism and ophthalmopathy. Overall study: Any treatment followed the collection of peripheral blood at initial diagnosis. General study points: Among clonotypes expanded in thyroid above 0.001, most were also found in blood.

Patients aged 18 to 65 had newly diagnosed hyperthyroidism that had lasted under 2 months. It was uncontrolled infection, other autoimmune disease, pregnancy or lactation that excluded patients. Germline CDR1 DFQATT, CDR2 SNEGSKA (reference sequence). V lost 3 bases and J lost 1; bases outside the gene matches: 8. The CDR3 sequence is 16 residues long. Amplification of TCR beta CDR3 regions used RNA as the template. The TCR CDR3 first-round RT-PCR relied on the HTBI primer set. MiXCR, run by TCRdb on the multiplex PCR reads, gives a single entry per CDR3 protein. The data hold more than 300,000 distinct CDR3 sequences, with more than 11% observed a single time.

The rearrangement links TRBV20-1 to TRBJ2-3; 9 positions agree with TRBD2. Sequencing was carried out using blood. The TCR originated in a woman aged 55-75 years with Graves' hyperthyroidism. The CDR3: CSASGGLAGRTDTQYF. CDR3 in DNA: TGCAGTGCTAGTGGGGGGCTAGCGGGGCGCACAGATACGCAGTATTTT.